This T cell receptor beta chain was profiled in a study of CD8 T cells in ankylosing spondylitis. This clonotype was seen repeatedly, ten times or more. Its antigen is currently unknown. Generation of TCR beta libraries employed quantitative 5'-RACE incorporating molecular barcodes. TCRdb independently ran MiXCR on the 5' RACE reads; one entry per CDR3 protein. The sample yields roughly 260,000 distinct CDR3 sequences, about 19% seen once. The study, taken as a whole, reports: The study identified a TCR beta motif of several highly homologous variants that appeared characteristic of ankylosing spondylitis blood. From matched ankylosing spondylitis synovial fluid, disease-linked clones were reportedly recovered at significantly enriched levels.

The CDR3 totals 15 residues. V gave up 6 bases and J gave up 4 bases, with 15 bases separating them. The sample taken for sequencing was blood, either unsorted or a sorted T cell fraction (not recorded which). The rearrangement joins TRBV12-3 or TRBV12-4 to TRBJ2-2; TRBD2 is a possible D gene (5 bases). The sequence came from a male donor with ankylosing spondylitis or in good health (not recorded which). The CDR3, as DNA: TGTGCCAGCAGCCCTAGACTATCGGGCACCGGGGAGCTGTTTTTT. This translates into CASSPRLSGTGELFF.